This TCR beta chain is from a study of long-term antiretroviral therapy in people with HIV. It was in the United States that all participants with HIV were treated. An immunoSEQ assay, version v3.0, was performed at survey level. TCRdb's copy holds only in-frame clones and misses some; the assay was immunoSEQ multiplex PCR. In the table there are around 20,000 clones, approximately 72% of which are singletons. The CDR3 runs 14 residues. Germline-derived CDR1 and CDR2 are LNHDA and SQIVND (reference sequence). Trimming took 5 bases from V and 7 from J; bases not matched to a gene: 7. This rearrangement joins TRBV19 to TRBJ1-5; 8 positions match TRBD1. The TCR comes from a woman in her fifties or sixties with HIV. Sequenced here: unsorted PBMCs, sampled 0.3 years after starting antiretroviral therapy. The DNA for the CDR3 is TGTGCCAGTAGTCCGGGACAGGCTACGCAGCCCCAGCATTTT. It encodes CASSPGQATQPQHF.